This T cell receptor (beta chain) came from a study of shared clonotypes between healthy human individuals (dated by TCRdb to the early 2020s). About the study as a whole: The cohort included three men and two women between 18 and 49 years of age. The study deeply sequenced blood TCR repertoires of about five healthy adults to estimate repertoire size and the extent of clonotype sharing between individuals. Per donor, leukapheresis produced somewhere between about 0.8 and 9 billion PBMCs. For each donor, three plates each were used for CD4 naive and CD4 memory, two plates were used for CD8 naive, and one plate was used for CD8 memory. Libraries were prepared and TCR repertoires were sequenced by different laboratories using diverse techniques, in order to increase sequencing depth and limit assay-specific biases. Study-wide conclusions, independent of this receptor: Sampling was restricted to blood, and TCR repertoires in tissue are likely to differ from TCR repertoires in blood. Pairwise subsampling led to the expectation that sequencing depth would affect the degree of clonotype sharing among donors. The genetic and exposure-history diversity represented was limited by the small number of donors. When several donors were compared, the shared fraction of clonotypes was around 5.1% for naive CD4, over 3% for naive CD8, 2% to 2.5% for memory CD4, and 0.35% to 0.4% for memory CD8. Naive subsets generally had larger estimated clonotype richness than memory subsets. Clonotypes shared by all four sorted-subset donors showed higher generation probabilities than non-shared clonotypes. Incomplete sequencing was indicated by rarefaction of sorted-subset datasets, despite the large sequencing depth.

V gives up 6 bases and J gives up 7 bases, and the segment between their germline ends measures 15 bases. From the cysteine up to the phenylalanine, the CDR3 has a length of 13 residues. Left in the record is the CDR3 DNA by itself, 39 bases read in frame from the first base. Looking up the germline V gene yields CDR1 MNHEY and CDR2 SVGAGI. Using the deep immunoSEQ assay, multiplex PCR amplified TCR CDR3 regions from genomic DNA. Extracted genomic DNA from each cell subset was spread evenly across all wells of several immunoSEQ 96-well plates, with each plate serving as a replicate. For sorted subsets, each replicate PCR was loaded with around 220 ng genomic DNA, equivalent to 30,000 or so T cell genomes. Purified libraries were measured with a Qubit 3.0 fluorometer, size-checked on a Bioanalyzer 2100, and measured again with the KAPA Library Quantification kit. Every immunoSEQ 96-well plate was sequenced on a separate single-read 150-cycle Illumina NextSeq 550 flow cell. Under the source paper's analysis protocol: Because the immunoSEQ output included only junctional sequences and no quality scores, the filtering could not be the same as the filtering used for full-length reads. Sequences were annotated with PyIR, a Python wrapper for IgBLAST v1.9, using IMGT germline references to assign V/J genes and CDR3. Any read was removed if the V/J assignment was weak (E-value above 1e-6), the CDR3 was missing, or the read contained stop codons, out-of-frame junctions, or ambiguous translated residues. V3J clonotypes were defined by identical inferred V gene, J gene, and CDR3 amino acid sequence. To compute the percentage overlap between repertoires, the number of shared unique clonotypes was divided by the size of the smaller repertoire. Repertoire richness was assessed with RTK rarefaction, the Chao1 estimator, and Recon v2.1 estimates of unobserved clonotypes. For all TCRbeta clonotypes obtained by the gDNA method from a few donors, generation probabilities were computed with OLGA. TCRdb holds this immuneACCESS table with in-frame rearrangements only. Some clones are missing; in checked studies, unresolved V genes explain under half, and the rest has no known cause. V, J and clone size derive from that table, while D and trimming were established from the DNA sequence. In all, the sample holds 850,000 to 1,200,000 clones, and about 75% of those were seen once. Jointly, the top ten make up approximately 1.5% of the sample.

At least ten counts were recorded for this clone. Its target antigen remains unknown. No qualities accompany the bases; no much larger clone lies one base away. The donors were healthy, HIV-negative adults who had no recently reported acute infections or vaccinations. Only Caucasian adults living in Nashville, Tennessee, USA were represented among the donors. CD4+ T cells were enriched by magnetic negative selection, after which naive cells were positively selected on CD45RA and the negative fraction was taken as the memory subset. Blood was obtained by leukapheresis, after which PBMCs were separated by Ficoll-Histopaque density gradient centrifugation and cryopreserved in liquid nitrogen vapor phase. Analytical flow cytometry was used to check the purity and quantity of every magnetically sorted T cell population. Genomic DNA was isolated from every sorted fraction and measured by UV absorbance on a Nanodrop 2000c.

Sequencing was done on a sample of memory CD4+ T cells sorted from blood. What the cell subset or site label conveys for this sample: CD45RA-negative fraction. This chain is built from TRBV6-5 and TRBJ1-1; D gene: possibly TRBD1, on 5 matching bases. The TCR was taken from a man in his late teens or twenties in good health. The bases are TGTGCCAGCAGCGGATGGGGACTTCGTGAAGCTTTCTTT. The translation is CASSGWGLREAFF.